The TCR beta chain under discussion was sequenced for a study of cytomegalovirus exposure and HLA in healthy donors. In the study overall: Later analysis reported that the approximately 130 validation repertoires shared the platform of the 650 to 700 first-cohort repertoires. Study-wide points: The CMV antigen specificity of a few CMV-associated chains was confirmed through in vitro analysis.

As concerns this clone: Its antigen is unidentified.

The assay was immunoSEQ multiplex PCR, and TCRdb's table has in-frame clones only and misses some. This table holds about 250,000 clones, more than 75% found once. Germline V lookup: CDR1 SQVTM, CDR2 ANQGSEA. Trimming removed 7 bases at V and 4 bases at J, with 7 bases between. This CDR3 comprises 10 residues. This TCR was recovered from a man aged 18 to 29 in good health and CMV-seropositive. The sequenced material came from PBMCs. The chain links TRBV29-1 to TRBJ2-5; D might be TRBD2 (5 bases). CDR3 amino acids: CSAEGETQYF. DNA for the CDR3: TGCAGCGCCGAGGGAGAGACCCAGTACTTC.